Presented here are 10 T cell receptor beta chains from one specimen sequenced in a study of T-cell memory formation after mild COVID-19. TCRdb reprocessed the 5' RACE reads via MiXCR and lists one record per CDR3 protein. Altogether approximately 560,000 distinct CDR3 sequences are present, 17% being singletons, with the ten largest covering roughly 7.8%. The sample consisted of PBMCs or a T cell subset sorted from them (not recorded which). The receptors were sampled from an adult woman who had mild COVID-19 (a few samples of this study predate the infection). Cell type and time point are not known.

This clonotype appeared many times. This sequence joins TRBV29-1 and TRBJ2-5; the match to TRBD1 covers 9 bases. CDR1 is SQVTM and CDR2 is ANQGSEA in the germline V gene. The CDR3 consists of 16 residues. V lost 4 bases and J lost 5; bases outside the gene matches: 14. The CDR3 bases are TGCAGCGTTGCCGATGGGACAGGGCGGTACTTGGAGACCCAGTACTTC. Amino acid sequence: CSVADGTGRYLETQYF.

The rearrangement links TRBV4-3 to TRBJ1-6; 7 bases are shared with TRBD1. The V gene's germline CDR1 is LGHNA and CDR2 YSLEER. There are 18 residues in the CDR3. V shed 0 bases and J 9 bases; nucleotides not matched to a gene: 14. CDR3 in DNA: TGCGCCAGCAGCCAAGATCTCTCCGTCAGGGGGGAGGGTTCACCCCTCCACTTT. Protein sequence: CASSQDLSVRGEGSPLHF.

This clonotype appeared a few times. The chain couples TRBV15 to TRBJ1-1; D is unclear. V lost 0 bases, J lost 4 bases, and 12 bases lay in between. In germline, CDR1 is LNHNV, CDR2 YYDKDF (reference sequence). The CDR3 sequence is 15 residues long. Here the CDR3 reads CATSREKVLGTEAFF. The CDR3 coding sequence is TGTGCCACCAGCAGAGAAAAGGTACTTGGCACTGAAGCTTTCTTT.

This sequence joins TRBV6-2 or TRBV6-3 and TRBJ2-7; the D gene is possibly TRBD2 (6 bases). Trimming removed 4 bases from V and 3 bases from J, with 19 bases in between. CDR3 length: 16 residues. CDR1 is MNHEY, CDR2 SVGEGT, per germline. The CDR3 sequence: CASSFRHLAGNYEQYF. The CDR3 DNA reads as TGTGCCAGCAGTTTCAGACACCTCGCGGGGAACTACGAGCAGTACTTC.

The chain couples TRBV12-3 or TRBV12-4 to TRBJ2-4; no clear D. V lost 3 bases and J 2 bases, leaving 8 bases between the germline ends. This CDR3 spans 14 amino acids. CDR3 sequence reads: CASSFGQPKNIQYF. CDR3 in DNA: TGTGCCAGCAGTTTTGGGCAGCCCAAAAACATTCAGTACTTC.

Only a few counts were recorded for this clonotype. The gene calls are TRBV4-1 and TRBJ1-1; D remains ambiguous. Germline V gene lookup returns CDR1 MGHRA and CDR2 YSYEKL. V lost 0 bases and J lost 1, with 9 bases in between. There are 15 residues in the CDR3. Written as DNA, the CDR3 is TGCGCCAGCAGCCAAGATTTAGGTCCGAACACTGAAGCTTTCTTT. Protein sequence: CASSQDLGPNTEAFF.

The chain joins TRBV7-6 to TRBJ2-2, with 7 bases that match TRBD2. The CDR3 consists of 16 residues. With V trimmed by 1 base and J by 1 base, 3 bases remained unmatched. Per the germline V gene, CDR1 is SGHVS and CDR2 is FNYEAQ. CDR3 sequence (DNA): TGTGCCAGCAGCTTAGTGGCTAGCGGGAACACCGGGGAGCTGTTTTTT. This translates into CASSLVASGNTGELFF.

The chain recombines TRBV4-1 with TRBJ1-2, with TRBD1 as a possible D gene (5 bases). The CDR3 runs to 13 residues. Per the germline V gene, CDR1 is MGHRA and CDR2 is YSYEKL. V gave up 5 bases and J gave up 3 bases, with 10 bases separating them. The DNA for the CDR3 is TGCGCCAGCAGCTTGGACATGTACTATGGCTACACCTTC. Translation: CASSLDMYYGYTF.

V and J are TRBV6-2 or TRBV6-3 and TRBJ2-5; 10 nucleotides line up with TRBD1. After removal of 0 bases from V and 6 bases from J, the junction contained 19 bases not matched to a gene. The CDR3 has 20 amino acids. Germline assignment: CDR1 MNHEY and CDR2 SVGEGT. As DNA, the CDR3 is TGTGCCAGCAGTTACTCGATTACGGGGACCTGGGACAGGGGAGGGAAGACCCAGTACTTC. Encoded protein: CASSYSITGTWDRGGKTQYF.

This clonotype was found a few times. The chain carries TRBV5-1 and TRBJ2-7; 10 bases are a match to TRBD2. J was trimmed by 4 bases and V by 0 bases; bases with no gene match: 7. The CDR3 length is 16 residues. The germline V gene encodes CDR1 SGHRS and CDR2 YFSETQ. The CDR3 bases are TGCGCCAGCAGCTTGGCTCGAGCGGGAGGGCCATACGAGCAGTACTTC. This sequence encodes CASSLARAGGPYEQYF.